This T cell receptor (beta chain) was sequenced for a study of PD-L1 blockade in urothelial cancer. J was trimmed by 0 bases and V by 0 bases; bases with no gene match: 14. The CDR3 totals 20 residues. Germline loops: CDR1 SGHRS, CDR2 YFSETQ. Using immunoSEQ multiplex PCR, the repertoire was profiled, and TCRdb retains in-frame clones only, with some absent. The sample includes roughly 120,000 clones, 91% of them seen just once. Time point denoted: peripheral blood 6 weeks after treatment start. Samples spanned pretreatment and treatment, with 1 to 8 time points per patient. The V call is TRBV5-1, the J call TRBJ2-7; TRBD2 matches 11 bases. Sequences were derived from PBMCs, sampled around atezolizumab (anti-PD-L1) treatment. The sequence was collected from a man between 60 and 75 years old with urothelial cancer. This CDR3 is CASSLAQGLAGGSPSYEQYF. The CDR3 bases are TGCGCCAGCAGCTTGGCCCAGGGGCTAGCGGGGGGCTCCCCCTCCTACGAGCAGTACTTC.